Following are 7 T cell receptor beta chains from one sample sequenced in a study of shared clonotypes between healthy human individuals. Assay: immunoSEQ multiplex PCR; the TCRdb copy retains only in-frame clones and omits some. Found here are approximately 710,000 clones, 90% of them singletons; the top ten hold 30% to 40%. The source material was memory CD8+ T cells from PBMCs. Sample subset: CD45RO+ cells pooled with CCR7-negative TemRA cells. These receptors were taken from a man aged 18-30 years in good health. Some clones in this sample may be carry-over from other donors' samples.

V is TRBV7-9 and J is TRBJ2-7; the D gene is possibly TRBD1 (5 bases). The V gene lost 7 bases and the J gene lost 6 bases, with 13 bases spanning the gap. CDR1 is SEHNR, CDR2 FQNEAQ, per germline (reference sequence). The CDR3 length is 12 residues. The CDR3 region has the DNA TGTGCCAGCACCGGCTGGGGCCTCGAGCAGTACTTC. Encoded protein: CASTGWGLEQYF. Variable domain in full (rest from reference TRBV7-9 and TRBJ2-7): DTGVSQNPRHKITKRGQNVTFRCDPISEHNRLYWYRQTLGQGPEFLTYFQNEAQLEKSRLLSDRFSAERPKGSFSTLEIQRTEQGDSAMYLCASTGWGLEQYFGPGTRLTVT.

For the CDR3, the DNA is TGTGCCAGCAGGGGGACCGTTTCGGAAAACACTGAAGCTTTCTTT. Protein sequence: CASRGTVSENTEAFF. The chain recombines TRBV2 with TRBJ1-1, with D maybe TRBD1 (5 bases). This CDR3 has 15 amino acids. V lost 6 bases, J lost 2 bases, and 16 bases lay in between. Germline CDR1 SNHLY, CDR2 FYNNEI.

Notes on this clone: Other DNA sequences of this sample code for an identical CDR3. The gene calls are TRBV27 and TRBJ1-1; D remains ambiguous. CDR1 and CDR2 from the germline V gene are MNHEY and SMNVEV (reference sequence). This CDR3 comprises 13 residues. Trimming cost V 5 bases and J 2 bases, with 9 bases left between them. This CDR3 reads CASSPGRNTEAFF. CDR3 coding DNA: TGTGCCAGCAGTCCCGGGAGAAACACTGAAGCTTTCTTT.

This chain connects TRBV6-1 to TRBJ2-1; 7 bases map to TRBD1. The germline V gene encodes CDR1 MNHNS and CDR2 SASEGT. The CDR3 is made up of 15 amino acids. The V segment lost 6 bases and the J segment 7 bases; nucleotides outside the gene matches: 12. The CDR3 bases are TGTGCCAGCAGCTATCTGACAGGGTCATGGAATGAGCAGTTCTTC. The encoded protein is CASSYLTGSWNEQFF.

V usage is TRBV9 and J usage is TRBJ2-7; maybe TRBD2 (6 bases). CDR1 SGDLS and CDR2 YYNGEE come from the germline V gene. V was cut by 0 bases and J by 5 bases, with 9 bases left in between. The CDR3 extends over 13 amino acids. This chain's CDR3 is CASSVGTTHEQYF. As DNA, the CDR3 is TGTGCCAGCAGCGTAGGGACTACCCACGAGCAGTACTTC.

The chain links TRBV28 to TRBJ2-7; 11 bases agree with TRBD2. The CDR3 runs 17 residues. The trim removed 2 bases at V and 3 bases at J, leaving 9 bases unmatched. CDR1 is MDHEN and CDR2 is SYDVKM in the germline V gene. The CDR3 is CASSLRHHSGRDYEQYF. CDR3 bases: TGTGCCAGCAGTTTACGCCACCATAGCGGGAGGGACTACGAGCAGTACTTC.

About this clone: Other DNA sequences in this sample translate to the same CDR3. V is TRBV6-5 and J is TRBJ2-7; D not resolved. Germline V gene sequence: CDR1 MNHEY, CDR2 SVGAGI. V was pared by 2 bases and J by 2 bases, with 10 bases between. The CDR3 runs 14 residues. The CDR3 loop is CASSYGSGAYEQYF. CDR3 bases: TGTGCCAGCAGTTACGGATCGGGCGCCTACGAGCAGTACTTC.